This TCR beta chain was obtained from a study of blood T cell repertoires in COVID-19. Turning to the study itself: Samples taken during acute and convalescent COVID-19 were collected in the United States, Italy and Spain. T cells, B-cell-depleted T cells, or PBMCs supplied cDNA or gDNA.

V trimming: 6 bases; J trimming: 5 bases; junction bases outside the gene matches: 7. The germline CDR1 and CDR2 sequences are MNHEY and SMNVEV (reference sequence). This CDR3 has 13 amino acids. In the study's own analysis: By means of reference gene primer amplification, nucleated cell counts were estimated. Assay used: immunoSEQ multiplex PCR; TCRdb lists only in-frame clones, some missing. V and J calls and clone size are as listed in that table; D and trimming were resolved from the DNA. Of more than 80,000 clones in the sample, 84% were seen once. This clone showed up just once. This chain joins TRBV27 and TRBJ2-7; 7 bases align to TRBD1. The source is a woman aged 55-69 years with acute or convalescent COVID-19. Sequencing was done on a sample of peripheral blood. The CDR3 DNA reads as TGTGCCAGCAGCTCTAACAGGGGAAACGAGCAGTACTTC. Translating it yields CASSSNRGNEQYF.